This TCR beta chain originates from a study of blood T cell repertoires in COVID-19 (dated by TCRdb to the early 2020s). The study in broad terms: Samples covering the acute and convalescent phases of COVID-19 were provided by collaborators in the United States, Italy and Spain. HLA class I and class II types, where available, came from metadata supplied by the sample provider rather than from assay-based typing. Samples came from the ongoing ImmuneRACE study (first 160 participants) plus 1,254 subjects from 6 global collaborators. The prospective study material was composed of cDNA or gDNA derived from T cells, B-cell-depleted T cells, or PBMCs. Subjects who had been exposed to COVID-19, were actively infected with it, or had recovered from it provided the deeply sampled blood TCRbeta repertoires that made up the dataset. Sample metadata almost always included a de-identified subject ID, COVID-19 status, age in years and sex. The repertoires were released in a freely available public database intended as a resource for research on the immune response to SARS-CoV-2.

What the authors observed across the whole study: How much clinical and demographic metadata was included differed by source and by participant, and the metadata was provided uncurated.

In the case of this clone: It lacks a known antigen. Base-call qualities are not available, and no considerably larger clone is one nucleotide away.

CDR1 and CDR2 are read off the germline V gene (reference sequence) as LNHDA and SQIVND. The germline V and J ends show losses of 5 bases and 0 bases respectively, and no gene match explains 16 bases of the junction. The cysteine opens and the phenylalanine closes a CDR3 of 19 amino acids. Only the CDR3 DNA is retained, 57 bases long and in frame from the first base. TCRbeta CDR3 regions were amplified from genomic DNA using the immunoSEQ Assay, a bias-controlled multiplex PCR. As for how the authors treated the data: The number of nucleated cells in each sample was estimated by amplification of reference gene primers within the assay. To quantify the absolute abundance of each unique TCRbeta CDR3 rearrangement, sequence reads were collapsed and filtered. Productive Simpson clonality was computed per sample as the square root of Simpson's diversity index over productive rearrangements. Here the immuneACCESS table is served through TCRdb, limited to in-frame sequences with V and J called. Missing clones are a known gap in these copies; in checked studies unresolved V genes cover under half, and the rest lacks a known reason. That table furnishes V, J and clone size, whereas the DNA furnished D and trimming. The sample records about 89,000 clones, about three quarters of which are singletons. The ten largest clones take up less than 60% of the sample.

The collaborating institutions used their own protocols to collect whole blood in K2EDTA tubes. For TCRbeta analysis, collaborators shipped samples as frozen whole blood, isolated PBMCs, or DNA extracted from either of those sample types. The rearrangement combines TRBV19 with TRBJ2-4; TRBD1 agrees with 7 junctional bases. This TCR was recovered from a human donor in a cohort sampled during active COVID-19. Material: peripheral blood. The CDR3 region has the sequence CASSPRDSFTRIAKNIQYF. In nucleotides, the sequence is TGTGCCAGTAGTCCAAGGGACAGCTTCACTCGAATAGCCAAAAACATTCAGTACTTC.